A single sample gave rise to the 3 T cell receptor beta chains below, sequenced in a study of cytomegalovirus exposure and HLA in healthy donors. Researchers ran the PCR with 60 Vbeta and 13 Jbeta primers. Generated by immunoSEQ multiplex PCR, the TCRdb table keeps only in-frame clones and is missing some. The sample shows more than 75,000 clones, approximately 74% of them seen only once. Sequencing was performed on PBMCs. These receptors all stem from a woman aged 45-59 years in good health and CMV-seropositive.

This clone was recorded only once. CDR3 in amino acids: CASSPSGGAGGHEQYF. CDR3 DNA sequence: TGTGCCAGCAGCCCCTCTGGAGGCGCAGGGGGCCACGAGCAGTACTTC. The genes are TRBV4-2 and TRBJ2-7; 8 bases align to TRBD1. J lost 5 bases, V lost 4 bases, and 13 bases had no gene match. In germline, CDR1 is LGHNA, CDR2 YNFKEQ. The CDR3 totals 16 residues.

The chain couples TRBV7-9 to TRBJ2-1; 8 bases fit TRBD2. The CDR3 totals 16 residues. With V trimmed by 0 bases and J by 4 bases, 5 bases remained unmatched. From germline, CDR1 is SEHNR and CDR2 FQNEAQ (reference sequence). CDR3 region: CASSLAGGLVYNEQFF. DNA for the CDR3: TGTGCCAGCAGCTTAGCGGGGGGACTAGTGTACAATGAGCAGTTCTTC. Complete variable domain (other parts from reference TRBV7-9 and TRBJ2-1): DTGVSQNPRHKITKRGQNVTFRCDPISEHNRLYWYRQTLGQGPEFLTYFQNEAQLEKSRLLSDRFSAERPKGSFSTLEIQRTEQGDSAMYLCASSLAGGLVYNEQFFGPGTRLTVL.

The chain carries TRBV15 and TRBJ2-3; 11 nucleotides match TRBD2. Germline trimming cut 6 bases from V and 2 bases from J; bases unmatched to any gene: 7. CDR1 and CDR2 (germline): LNHNV, YYDKDF (reference sequence). The CDR3 runs to 16 residues. The CDR3 nucleotides read TGTGCCACCAGGTCGAGACTAGCGGGATACACAGATACGCAGTATTTT. Its translation is CATRSRLAGYTDTQYF.